What follows describes a single T cell receptor (beta chain). Its antigen is not known. Sample time point: patch test 1, 2 weeks after DPC sensitization. Treatment: therapeutic diphenylcyclopropenone sensitization with weekly scalp DPC. Blood, whole and unfractionated, served as the source for total RNA extraction. This entry comes from a study of human T cells and chemical hapten exposure. Study results and caveats: Healthy people's immune response may differ from that of the donors, who had alopecia.

Unique molecular identifiers were attached to individual cDNA molecules during library preparation. Via MiXCR, TCRdb re-called the RACE reads, giving one row per CDR3 protein. The data contain fewer than 200,000 distinct CDR3 sequences, 20% to 25% of them singletons. V was clipped by 6 bases and J by 7 bases; unmatched bases: 6. The CDR3 extends over 15 amino acids. The germline V gene encodes CDR1 MNHEY and CDR2 SVGAGI. The rearrangement joins TRBV6-5 to TRBJ2-3; TRBD2 matches at 14 bases. This sample comprised whole blood, obtained in connection with sensitization to the hapten diphenylcyclopropenone (DPC). The source of this sequence is a woman aged 45-65 years with alopecia areata. Some clones in this sample may be carry-over from other donors' samples. The CDR3 DNA reads TGTGCCAGCAGGGGGGGGACTAGCGGGGGATATACGCAGTATTTT. Its translation: CASRGGTSGGYTQYF.